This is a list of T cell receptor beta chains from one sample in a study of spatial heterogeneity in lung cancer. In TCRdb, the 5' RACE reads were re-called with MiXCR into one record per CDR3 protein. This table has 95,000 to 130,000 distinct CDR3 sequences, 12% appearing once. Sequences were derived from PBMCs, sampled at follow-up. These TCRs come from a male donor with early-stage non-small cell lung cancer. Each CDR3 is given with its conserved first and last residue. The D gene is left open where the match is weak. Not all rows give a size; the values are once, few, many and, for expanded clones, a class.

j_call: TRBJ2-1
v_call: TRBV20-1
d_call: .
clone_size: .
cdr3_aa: CSARDQGRSYNEQFF
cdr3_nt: TGCAGTGCTAGAGATCAGGGGCGCTCCTACAATGAGCAGTTCTTC

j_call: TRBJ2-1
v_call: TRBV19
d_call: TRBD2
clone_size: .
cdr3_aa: CASKGDLAGVYNEQFF
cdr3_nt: TGTGCCAGTAAAGGGGACCTAGCGGGGGTCTACAATGAGCAGTTCTTC

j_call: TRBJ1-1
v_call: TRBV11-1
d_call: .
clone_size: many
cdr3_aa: CASSLEGDNTEAFF
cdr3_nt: TGTGCCAGCAGCTTAGAGGGGGATAACACTGAAGCTTTCTTT

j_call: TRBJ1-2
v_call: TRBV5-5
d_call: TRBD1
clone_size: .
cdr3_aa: CASSVDRGASSNYGYTF
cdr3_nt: TGTGCCAGCAGCGTCGACAGGGGGGCCTCCTCTAACTATGGCTACACCTTC

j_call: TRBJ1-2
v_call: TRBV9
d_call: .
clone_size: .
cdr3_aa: CASSVTWGSGYGYTF
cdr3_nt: TGTGCCAGCAGCGTCACCTGGGGCAGTGGCTATGGCTACACCTTC

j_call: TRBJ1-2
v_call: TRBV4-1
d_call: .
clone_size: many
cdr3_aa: CASSQVKNSYYGYTF
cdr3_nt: TGCGCCAGCAGCCAAGTTAAGAACAGCTACTATGGCTACACCTTC

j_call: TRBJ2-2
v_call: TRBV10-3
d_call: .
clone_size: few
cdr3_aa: CAISPDTGELFF
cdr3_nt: TGTGCCATCAGTCCGGACACCGGGGAGCTGTTTTTT

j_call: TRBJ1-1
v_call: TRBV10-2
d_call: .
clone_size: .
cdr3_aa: CASSNGRNTEAFF
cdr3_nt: TGCGCCAGCAGTAACGGGAGGAACACTGAAGCTTTCTTT

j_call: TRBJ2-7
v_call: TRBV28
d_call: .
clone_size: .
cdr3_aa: CASIRGGPVSYEQYF
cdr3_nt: TGTGCCAGCATTAGGGGTGGGCCAGTCTCCTACGAGCAGTACTTC

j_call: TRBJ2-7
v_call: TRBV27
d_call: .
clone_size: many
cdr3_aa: CASRLGRGSYEQYF
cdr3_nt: TGTGCCAGCAGGCTAGGCAGGGGCTCCTACGAGCAGTACTTC

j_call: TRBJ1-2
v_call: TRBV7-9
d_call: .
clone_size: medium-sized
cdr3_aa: CASSLGTGNYGYTF
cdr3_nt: TGTGCCAGCAGCCTAGGTACGGGGAACTATGGCTACACCTTC

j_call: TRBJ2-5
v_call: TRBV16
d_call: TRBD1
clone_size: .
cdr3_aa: CASSQYRGETQYF
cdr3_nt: TGTGCCAGCAGCCAATACAGGGGAGAGACCCAGTACTTC

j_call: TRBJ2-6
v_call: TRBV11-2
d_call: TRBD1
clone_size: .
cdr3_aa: CASSSGTANSGANVLTF
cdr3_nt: TGTGCCAGCAGTTCCGGGACAGCCAACTCTGGGGCCAACGTCCTGACTTTC

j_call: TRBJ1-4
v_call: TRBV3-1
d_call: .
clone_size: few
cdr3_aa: CASSPYAATNEKLFF
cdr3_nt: TGTGCCAGCAGCCCCTACGCTGCAACTAATGAAAAACTGTTTTTT

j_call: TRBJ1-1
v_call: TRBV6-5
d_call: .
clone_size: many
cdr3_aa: CVTGLLNTEAFF
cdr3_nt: TGTGTCACCGGACTGCTGAACACTGAAGCTTTCTTT

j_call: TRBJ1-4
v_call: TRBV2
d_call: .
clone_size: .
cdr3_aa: CASTRWGTNEKLFF
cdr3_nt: TGTGCCAGCACCCGTTGGGGAACTAATGAAAAACTGTTTTTT

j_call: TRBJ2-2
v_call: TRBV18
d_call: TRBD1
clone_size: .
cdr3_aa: CASSPTGGPQTGELFF
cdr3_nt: TGTGCCAGCTCACCGACAGGGGGCCCCCAGACCGGGGAGCTGTTTTTT

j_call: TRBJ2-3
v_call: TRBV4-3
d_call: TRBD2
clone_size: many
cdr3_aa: CASSQGFSRGDITDTQYF
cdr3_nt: TGCGCCAGCAGCCAAGGGTTCTCGCGGGGGGATATCACAGATACGCAGTATTTT

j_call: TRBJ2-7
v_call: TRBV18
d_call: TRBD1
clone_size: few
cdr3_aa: CASSLNWGQGKSEQYF
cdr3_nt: TGTGCCAGCTCACTAAACTGGGGACAGGGTAAATCCGAGCAGTACTTC

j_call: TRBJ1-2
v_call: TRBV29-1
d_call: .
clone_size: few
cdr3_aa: CSVEDLNRPDYGYTF
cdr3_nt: TGCAGCGTTGAAGATCTTAACAGGCCGGACTATGGCTACACCTTC

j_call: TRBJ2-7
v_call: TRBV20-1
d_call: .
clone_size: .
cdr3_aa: CSARGGGTRDEQYF
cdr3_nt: TGCAGTGCTAGAGGAGGAGGCACCCGCGACGAGCAGTACTTC

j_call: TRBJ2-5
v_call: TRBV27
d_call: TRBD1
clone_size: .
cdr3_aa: CASSLFGTGGAKSETQYF
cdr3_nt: TGTGCCAGCAGTTTATTCGGGACAGGGGGCGCAAAAAGTGAGACCCAGTACTTC

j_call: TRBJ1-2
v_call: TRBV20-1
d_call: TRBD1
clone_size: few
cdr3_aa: CSARDVMTGKTGYTF
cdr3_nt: TGCAGTGCTAGAGACGTCATGACAGGGAAGACTGGCTACACCTTC

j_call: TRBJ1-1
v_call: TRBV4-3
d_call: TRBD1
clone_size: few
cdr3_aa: CASSGRQGANTEAFF
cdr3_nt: TGCGCCAGCAGCGGTAGACAGGGGGCGAACACTGAAGCTTTCTTT

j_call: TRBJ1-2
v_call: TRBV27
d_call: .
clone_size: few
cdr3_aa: CASSFTGKHYGYTF
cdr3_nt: TGTGCCAGCAGTTTTACAGGGAAGCACTATGGCTACACCTTC

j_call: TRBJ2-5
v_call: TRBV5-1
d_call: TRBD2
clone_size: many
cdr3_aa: CASSLAPTSGGGETQYF
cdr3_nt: TGCGCCAGCAGCTTGGCCCCAACTAGCGGGGGCGGAGAGACCCAGTACTTC

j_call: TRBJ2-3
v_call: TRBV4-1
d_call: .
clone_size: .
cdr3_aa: CASSQTFTDTQYF
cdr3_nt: TGCGCCAGCAGCCAAACTTTCACAGATACGCAGTATTTT

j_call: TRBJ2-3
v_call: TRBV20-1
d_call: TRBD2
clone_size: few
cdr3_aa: CSARVSTSGGADTQYF
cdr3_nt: TGCAGTGCTAGAGTGTCGACTAGCGGGGGGGCAGATACGCAGTATTTT

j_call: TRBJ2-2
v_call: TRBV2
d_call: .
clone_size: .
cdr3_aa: CASMGRARATGELFF
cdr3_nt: TGTGCCTCCATGGGTAGGGCCAGGGCCACCGGGGAGCTGTTTTTT

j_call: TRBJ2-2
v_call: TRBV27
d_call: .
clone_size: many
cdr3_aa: CASTLEGGGTGELFF
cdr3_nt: TGTGCCAGCACTTTAGAGGGGGGCGGAACCGGGGAGCTGTTTTTT

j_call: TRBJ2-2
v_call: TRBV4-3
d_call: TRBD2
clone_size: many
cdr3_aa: CASSQDGGRELFF
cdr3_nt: TGCGCCAGCAGCCAAGACGGGGGGAGGGAGCTGTTTTTT

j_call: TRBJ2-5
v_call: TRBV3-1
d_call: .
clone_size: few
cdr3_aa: CASSQVIAVETQYF
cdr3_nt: TGTGCCAGCAGCCAAGTCATAGCAGTAGAGACCCAGTACTTC

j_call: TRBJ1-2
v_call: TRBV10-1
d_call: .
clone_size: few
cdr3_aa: CASSEFSYGYTF
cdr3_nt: TGCGCCAGCAGTGAGTTCTCGTATGGCTACACCTTC

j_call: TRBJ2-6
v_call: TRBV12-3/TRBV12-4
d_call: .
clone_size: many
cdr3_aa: CASRVDGPGANVLTF
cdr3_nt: TGTGCCAGCAGGGTAGATGGTCCTGGGGCCAACGTCCTGACTTTC

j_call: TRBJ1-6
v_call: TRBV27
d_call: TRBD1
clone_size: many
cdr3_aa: CASRGQGPRDSPLHF
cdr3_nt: TGTGCCAGCAGGGGACAGGGTCCCAGGGATTCACCCCTCCACTTT

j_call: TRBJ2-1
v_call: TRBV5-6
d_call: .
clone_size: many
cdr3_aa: CASSLGHRAGEQFF
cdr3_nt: TGTGCCAGCAGCTTGGGACACAGGGCTGGTGAGCAGTTCTTC

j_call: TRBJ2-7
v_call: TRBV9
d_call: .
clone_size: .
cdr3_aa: CASSVGQGPSYEQYF
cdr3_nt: TGTGCCAGCTCGGTGGGGCAGGGACCCTCCTACGAGCAGTACTTC

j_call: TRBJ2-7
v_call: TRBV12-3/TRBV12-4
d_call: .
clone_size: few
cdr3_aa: CASSLVHKPYEQYF
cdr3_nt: TGTGCCAGCAGTTTAGTACACAAGCCTTACGAGCAGTACTTC

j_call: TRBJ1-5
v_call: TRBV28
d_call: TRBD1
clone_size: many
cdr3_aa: CASSSGTGKALYSNQPQHF
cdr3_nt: TGTGCCAGCAGTAGTGGGACAGGCAAGGCCCTTTATAGCAATCAGCCCCAGCATTTT

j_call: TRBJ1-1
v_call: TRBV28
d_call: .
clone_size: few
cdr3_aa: CASSLAGSTEAFF
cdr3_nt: TGTGCCAGCAGTTTGGCTGGGAGCACTGAAGCTTTCTTT